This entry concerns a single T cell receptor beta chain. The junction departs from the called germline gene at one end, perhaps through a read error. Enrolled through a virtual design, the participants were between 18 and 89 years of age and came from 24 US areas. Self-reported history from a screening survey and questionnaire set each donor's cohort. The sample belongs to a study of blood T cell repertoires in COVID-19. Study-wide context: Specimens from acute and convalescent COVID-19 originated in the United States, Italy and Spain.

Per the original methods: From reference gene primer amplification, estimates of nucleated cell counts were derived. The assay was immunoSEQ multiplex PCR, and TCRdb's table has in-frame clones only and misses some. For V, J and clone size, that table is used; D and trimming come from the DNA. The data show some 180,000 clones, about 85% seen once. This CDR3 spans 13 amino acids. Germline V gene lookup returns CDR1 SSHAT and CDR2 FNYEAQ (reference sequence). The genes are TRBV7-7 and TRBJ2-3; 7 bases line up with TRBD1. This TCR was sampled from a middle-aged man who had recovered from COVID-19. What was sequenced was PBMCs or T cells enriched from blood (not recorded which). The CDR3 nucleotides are TGTGCTAGCAGCTCGACAGGGAAGGGTACGCAGTATTTT. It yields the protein CASSSTGKGTQYF.